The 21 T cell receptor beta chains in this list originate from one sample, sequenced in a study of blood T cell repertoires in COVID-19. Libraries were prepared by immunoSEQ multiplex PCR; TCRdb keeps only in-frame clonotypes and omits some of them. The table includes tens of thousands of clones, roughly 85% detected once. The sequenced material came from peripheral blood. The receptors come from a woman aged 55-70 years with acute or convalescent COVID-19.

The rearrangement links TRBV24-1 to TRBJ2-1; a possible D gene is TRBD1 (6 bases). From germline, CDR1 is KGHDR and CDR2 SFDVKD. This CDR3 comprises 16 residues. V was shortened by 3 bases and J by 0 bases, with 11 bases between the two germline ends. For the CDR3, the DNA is TGTGCCACCAGTGATCCCCAGGGGAGCTCCTACAATGAGCAGTTCTTC. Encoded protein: CATSDPQGSSYNEQFF.

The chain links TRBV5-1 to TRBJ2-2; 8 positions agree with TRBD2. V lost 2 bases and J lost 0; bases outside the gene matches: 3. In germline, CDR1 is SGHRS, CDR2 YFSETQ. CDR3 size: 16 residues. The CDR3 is CASSLSGGANTGELFF. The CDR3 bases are TGCGCCAGCAGCTTAAGCGGGGGAGCGAACACCGGGGAGCTGTTTTTT. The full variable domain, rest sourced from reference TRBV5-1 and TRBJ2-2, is KAGVTQTPRYLIKTRGQQVTLSCSPISGHRSVSWYQQTPGQGLQFLFEYFSETQRNKGNFPGRFSGRQFSNSRSEMNVSTLELGDSALYLCASSLSGGANTGELFFGEGSRLTVL.

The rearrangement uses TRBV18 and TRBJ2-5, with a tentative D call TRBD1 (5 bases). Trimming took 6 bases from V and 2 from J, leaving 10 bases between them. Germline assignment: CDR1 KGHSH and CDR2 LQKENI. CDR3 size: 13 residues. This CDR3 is CASSEDMQETQYF. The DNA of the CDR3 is TGTGCCAGCTCCGAGGACATGCAAGAGACCCAGTACTTC.

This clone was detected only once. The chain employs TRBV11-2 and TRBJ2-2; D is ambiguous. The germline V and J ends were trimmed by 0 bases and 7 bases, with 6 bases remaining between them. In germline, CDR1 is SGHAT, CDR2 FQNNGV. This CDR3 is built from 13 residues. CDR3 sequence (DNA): TGTGCCAGCAGCTTAGATTTGAGCGGGGAGCTGTTTTTT. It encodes CASSLDLSGELFF.

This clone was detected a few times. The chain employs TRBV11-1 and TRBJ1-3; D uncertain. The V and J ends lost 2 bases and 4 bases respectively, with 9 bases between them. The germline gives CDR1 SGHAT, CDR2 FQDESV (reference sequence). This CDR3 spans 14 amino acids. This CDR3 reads CASSLTPEGNTIYF. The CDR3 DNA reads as TGTGCCAGCAGCTTAACCCCGGAGGGAAACACCATATATTTT.

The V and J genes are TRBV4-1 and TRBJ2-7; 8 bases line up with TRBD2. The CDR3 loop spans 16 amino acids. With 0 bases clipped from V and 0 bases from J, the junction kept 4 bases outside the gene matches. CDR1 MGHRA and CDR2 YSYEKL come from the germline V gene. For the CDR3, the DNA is TGCGCCAGCAGCCAAGAGGCAAGCGGGAGCTCCTACGAGCAGTACTTC. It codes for CASSQEASGSSYEQYF.

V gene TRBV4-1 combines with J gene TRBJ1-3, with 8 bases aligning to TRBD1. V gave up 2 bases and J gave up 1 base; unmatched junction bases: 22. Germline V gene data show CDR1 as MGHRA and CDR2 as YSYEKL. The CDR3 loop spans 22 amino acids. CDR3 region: CASSQIPTPRETGAQSGNTIYF. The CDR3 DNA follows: TGCGCCAGCAGCCAAATACCGACCCCCCGTGAGACAGGGGCCCAATCTGGAAACACCATATATTTT.

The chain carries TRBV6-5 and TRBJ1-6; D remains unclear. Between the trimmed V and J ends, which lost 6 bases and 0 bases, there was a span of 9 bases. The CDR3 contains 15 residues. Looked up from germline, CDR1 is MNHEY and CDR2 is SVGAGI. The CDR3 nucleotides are TGTGCCAGCAGGGTCTCGAGCTCCTATAATTCACCCCTCCACTTT. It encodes CASRVSSSYNSPLHF.

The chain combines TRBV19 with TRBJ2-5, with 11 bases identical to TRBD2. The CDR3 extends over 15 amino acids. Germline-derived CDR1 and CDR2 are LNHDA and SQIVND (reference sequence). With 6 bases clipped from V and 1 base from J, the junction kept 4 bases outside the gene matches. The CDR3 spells CASSGLAGPQETQYF. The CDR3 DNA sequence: TGTGCCAGTAGCGGACTAGCGGGCCCCCAAGAGACCCAGTACTTC.

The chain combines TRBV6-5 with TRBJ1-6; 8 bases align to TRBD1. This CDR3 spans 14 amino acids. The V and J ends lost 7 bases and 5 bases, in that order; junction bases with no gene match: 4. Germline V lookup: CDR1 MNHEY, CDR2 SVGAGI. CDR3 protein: CASTRTGNNSPLHF. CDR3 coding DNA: TGTGCCAGCACCCGGACAGGGAATAATTCACCCCTCCACTTT.

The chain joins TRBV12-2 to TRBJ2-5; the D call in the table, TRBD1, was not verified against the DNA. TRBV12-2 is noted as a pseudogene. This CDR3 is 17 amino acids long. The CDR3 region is CASRSRGDRSRQETQYF. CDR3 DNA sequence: TGTGCAAGTCGCTCAAGGGGGGACAGATCGCGGCAAGAGACCCAGTACTTC.

In nucleotides, the CDR3 is TGTGCCAGCAGACCAAGGGACAGAACTGAAGCTTTCTTT. Its translation is CASRPRDRTEAFF. This sequence joins TRBV6-5 and TRBJ1-1; TRBD1 matches 7 bases. Germline V gene lookup returns CDR1 MNHEY and CDR2 SVGAGI. This CDR3 has 13 amino acids. J gave up 5 bases and V 6 bases, and 6 bases lay outside the gene matches.

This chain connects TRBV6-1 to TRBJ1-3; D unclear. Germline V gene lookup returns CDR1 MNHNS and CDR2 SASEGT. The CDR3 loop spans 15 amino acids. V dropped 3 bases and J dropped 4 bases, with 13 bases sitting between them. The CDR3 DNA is TGTGCCAGCAGTGATAGAGGACTAACGGGAAACACCATATATTTT. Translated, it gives CASSDRGLTGNTIYF.

CDR3 bases: TGTGCCAGTAGTCCCGCTTCCGGGAGTCAGCCCCAGCATTTT. Its translation is CASSPASGSQPQHF. The chain uses TRBV19 and TRBJ1-5; no definite D call. The CDR3 length is 14 residues. The germline V gene has CDR1 LNHDA and CDR2 SQIVND (reference sequence). V lost 5 bases and J 6 bases, leaving 14 bases between the germline ends. Full variable domain (rest looked up from reference TRBV19 and TRBJ1-5): DGGITQSPKYLFRKEGQNVTLSCEQNLNHDAMYWYRQDPGQGLRLIYYSQIVNDFQKGDIAEGYSVSREKKESFPLTVTSAQKNPTAFYLCASSPASGSQPQHFGDGTRLSIL.

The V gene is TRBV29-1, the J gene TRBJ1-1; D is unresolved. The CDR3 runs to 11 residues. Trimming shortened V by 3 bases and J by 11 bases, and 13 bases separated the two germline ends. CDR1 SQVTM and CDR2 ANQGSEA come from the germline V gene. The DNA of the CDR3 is TGCAGCGTTGAGAACGTAGGGAGGGCTTTCTTT. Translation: CSVENVGRAFF.

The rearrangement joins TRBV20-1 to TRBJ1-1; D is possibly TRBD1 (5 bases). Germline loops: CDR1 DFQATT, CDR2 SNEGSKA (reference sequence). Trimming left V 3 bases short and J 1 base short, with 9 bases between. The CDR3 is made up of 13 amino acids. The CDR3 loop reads CSASRTWNTEAFF. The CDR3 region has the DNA TGCAGTGCTAGTCGGACATGGAACACTGAAGCTTTCTTT.

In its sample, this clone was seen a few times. As DNA, the CDR3 is TGTGCCACCGCTAGCGGGGGAACCTACGAGCAGTACTTC. It codes for CATASGGTYEQYF. The chain employs TRBV27 and TRBJ2-7, with 10 bases matching TRBD2. Germline lookup yields CDR1 MNHEY and CDR2 SMNVEV (reference sequence). J lost 2 bases, V lost 10 bases, and 5 bases had no gene match. There are 13 residues in the CDR3.

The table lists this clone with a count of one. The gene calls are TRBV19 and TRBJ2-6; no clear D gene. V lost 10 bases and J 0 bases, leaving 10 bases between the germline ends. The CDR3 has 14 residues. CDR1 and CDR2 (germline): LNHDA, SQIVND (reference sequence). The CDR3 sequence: CAMGAVSGANVLTF. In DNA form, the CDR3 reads TGTGCCATGGGTGCGGTCTCTGGGGCCAACGTCCTGACTTTC.

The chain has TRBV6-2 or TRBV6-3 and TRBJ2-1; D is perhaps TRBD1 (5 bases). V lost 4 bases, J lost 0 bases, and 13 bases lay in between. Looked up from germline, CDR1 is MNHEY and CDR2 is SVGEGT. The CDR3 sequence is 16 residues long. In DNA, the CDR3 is TGTGCCAGCAGTTCCTTCTCACAGGACTCCTACAATGAGCAGTTCTTC. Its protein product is CASSSFSQDSYNEQFF.

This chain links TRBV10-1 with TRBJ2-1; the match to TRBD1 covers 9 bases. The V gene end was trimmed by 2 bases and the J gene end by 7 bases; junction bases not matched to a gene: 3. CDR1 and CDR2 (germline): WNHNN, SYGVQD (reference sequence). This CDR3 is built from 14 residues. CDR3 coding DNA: TGCGCCAGCAGTGAGGCCGGACAGGGGAATGAGCAGTTCTTC. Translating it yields CASSEAGQGNEQFF.

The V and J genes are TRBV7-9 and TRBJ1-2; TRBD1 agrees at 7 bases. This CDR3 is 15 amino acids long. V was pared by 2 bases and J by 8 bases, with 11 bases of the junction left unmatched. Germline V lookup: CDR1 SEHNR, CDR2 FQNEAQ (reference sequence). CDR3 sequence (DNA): TGTGCCAGCAGCTTACGGGAAACAGGGGTGGTGGGCTACACCTTC. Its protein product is CASSLRETGVVGYTF.